These 29 T cell receptor beta chains came from one sample sequenced in a study of tumor-infiltrating lymphocytes in primary liver carcinoma. The researchers produced TCR beta cDNA from approximately 540 ng total RNA with a constant-region primer. Slightly modified ARM-PCR, run as three nested multiplex PCR rounds, produced the TCR beta libraries. Both of the initial two PCR rounds ran for roughly 11 cycles and employed TRBV1-TRBV30 forward primers alongside a C-beta reverse primer. Each CDR3 protein gets one entry after TCRdb re-called the multiplex PCR reads with MiXCR. The sample consists of around 120,000 distinct CDR3 sequences, about 68% of them appearing once. Joint extraction of RNA and DNA used roughly 20-32 mg of bulk tissue that was unsorted. The sequencing sample was made of liver tumor tissue from sampling region 1. Subset described: tumor region T1, superior pole. The source is a woman aged 55 to 70 with primary liver carcinoma and hepatitis B virus infection.

Ten or more counts support this clonotype. The chain combines TRBV14 with TRBJ1-2; D is unclear. The CDR3 totals 13 residues. CDR1 is SGHDN, CDR2 FVKESK, per germline. The germline V and J ends were trimmed by 1 base and 0 bases, with 3 bases remaining between them. The CDR3 nucleotides read TGTGCCAGCAGCCAAGGGGCTAACTATGGCTACACCTTC. Protein: CASSQGANYGYTF.

In its sample, this clonotype was seen many times. This chain uses TRBV5-5 with TRBJ1-3, with 11 positions matching TRBD1. Trimming took 3 bases from V and 3 from J; bases not matched to a gene: 5. The CDR3 extends over 16 amino acids. Germline V gene data show CDR1 as SGHKS and CDR2 as YYEKEE (reference sequence). The chain's CDR3 is CASSYAGTGGGNTIYF. The DNA for the CDR3 is TGTGCCAGCAGCTACGCCGGGACAGGGGGTGGAAACACCATATATTTT.

The rearrangement joins TRBV6-6 to TRBJ1-3; no clear D. This CDR3 spans 15 amino acids. Trimming removed 5 bases from V and 4 bases from J, with 15 bases in between. Germline V gene sequence: CDR1 MNHNY, CDR2 SVGAGI (reference sequence). Here the CDR3 reads CASSPSHVSGNTIYF. CDR3 DNA: TGTGCCAGCAGTCCATCCCATGTTTCCGGAAACACCATATATTTT.

This chain joins TRBV11-2 and TRBJ2-7; D perhaps matches TRBD2 (6 bases). The ends were cut back, 5 bases at V and 2 bases at J, with 25 bases in the middle. In germline, CDR1 is SGHAT, CDR2 FQNNGV. CDR3 length: 18 amino acids. The CDR3 reads CASSLRWTCGEKAYEQYF. CDR3 in DNA: TGTGCCAGCAGCCTCCGCTGGACTTGCGGGGAGAAGGCCTACGAGCAGTACTTC.

Notes on this clonotype: An end of the junction differs from the germline gene, which may be a read error. The J gene is TRBJ1-2, the V gene TRBV28; D not resolved. Germline CDR1 reads MDHEN; CDR2 reads SYDVKM. The CDR3 runs to 13 residues. The CDR3 bases are TGTGCCATCAGTTTCGGCGGCACCTATGGCTACACCTTC. Amino acid sequence: CAISFGGTYGYTF.

This clonotype has just one count. The conserved phenylalanine or tryptophan normally closing the CDR3 is absent here, so this likely arose from a read error. This rearrangement joins TRBV10-3 to TRBJ1-1; D is ambiguous. The V gene's germline CDR1 is ENHRY and CDR2 SYGVKD. V lost 8 bases and J 2 bases, leaving 12 bases between the germline ends. The CDR3 extends over 13 amino acids. The CDR3 loop is CAISGSHNTEAFY. CDR3 nucleotide sequence: TGTGCCATCTCCGGGTCGCATAACACTGAAGCTTTCTAT.

Concerning this clonotype: This is likely a read error, given that the CDR3 carries no conserved phenylalanine or tryptophan at its end. The J gene is TRBJ2-7, the V gene TRBV11-2; 14 positions match TRBD2. The length of the CDR3 is 15 residues. The germline V gene has CDR1 SGHAT and CDR2 FQNNGV. The CDR3 DNA reads TGTGCCAACAGCCAAGGGACTAGCGGGAGTTACGAGCAGTACTCC. This gives the protein CANSQGTSGSYEQYS.

The sample holds many counts of this clonotype. The V call is TRBV11-3, the J call TRBJ2-7; D call uncertain. V dropped 3 bases and J dropped 2 bases, with 2 bases sitting between them. This CDR3 is built from 11 residues. Per germline, CDR1 SGHNT and CDR2 YENEEA. The CDR3 nucleotides are TGTGCCAGCAGCTTTACCTACGAGCAGTACTTC. This encodes CASSFTYEQYF.

For this clonotype: A much larger clone is a single base away; this may be a read error. The chain carries TRBV6-1 and TRBJ2-7; TRBD1 aligns across 8 bases. CDR3 length: 14 residues. Germline V gene lookup returns CDR1 MNHNS and CDR2 SASEGT. V was clipped by 7 bases and J by 3 bases; unmatched bases: 8. The DNA of the CDR3 is TGTGCCAGCATTGCCCACGGACAGGGCTACGAGCAGTACTTC. Protein: CASIAHGQGYEQYF.

The chain has TRBV29-1 and TRBJ2-1; D not certain. Germline CDR1 and CDR2: SQVTM and ANQGSEA. This CDR3 spans 13 amino acids. The V and J ends lost 8 bases and 9 bases respectively, with 20 bases between them. The chain's CDR3 is CSIANRRVGEQFF. Here the CDR3 DNA reads TGCAGCATTGCGAACAGAAGGGTCGGTGAGCAGTTCTTC.

With regard to this clonotype: A much larger clone differs from this one at a single base, so this may be a read error. The V call is TRBV29-1, the J call TRBJ2-3; D might be TRBD2 (6 bases). The CDR3 spans 15 residues. In germline, CDR1 is SQVTM, CDR2 ANQGSEA. The CDR3 is CNVEGGPRSTDTQYF. The CDR3 DNA sequence: TGCAACGTTGAAGGAGGGCCCCGTAGCACAGATACGCAGTATTTT.

Notes on this clonotype: At one of its ends the junction is not consistent with the germline gene, which may arise from a read error. The chain recombines TRBV6-5 with TRBJ2-2, with D tentatively TRBD1 or TRBD2 (5 bases each). CDR1 and CDR2 from the germline V gene are MNHEY and SVGAGI. The CDR3 runs to 15 residues. The CDR3 nucleotides read TGTGCCGGCAGCTCCTTGCTGGGGGTTACCGGGGAGCTGTTTTTT. Amino acids: CAGSSLLGVTGELFF.

Regarding this clonotype: A read error may account for a junction end that differs from germline. The V call is TRBV11-2, the J call TRBJ2-7, with 7 bases fitting TRBD1. Per germline, CDR1 SGHAT and CDR2 FQNNGV. The CDR3 extends over 13 amino acids. The CDR3 sequence is CAGPGQQIYEKYF. The CDR3 DNA follows: TGTGCCGGGCCGGGACAGCAAATCTACGAGAAGTACTTC.

The rearrangement links TRBV11-3 to TRBJ2-1; a possible D gene is TRBD2 (5 bases). This CDR3 is built from 13 residues. CDR1 is SGHNT and CDR2 is YENEEA in the germline V gene. Trimming removed 8 bases from V and 8 bases from J, with 16 bases in between. In DNA form, the CDR3 reads TGTGCCAGCGATCATGCCCTGAGGGATGAGCAGTTCTTC. This gives the protein CASDHALRDEQFF.

In regard to this clonotype: A read error may be the cause here, since a much bigger clone is one base away. The CDR3 ends on some other residue instead of the conserved phenylalanine or tryptophan, so this is likely a read error. This sequence joins TRBV12-3 or TRBV12-4 and TRBJ1-3, with TRBD1 as a possible D gene (5 bases). The CDR3 has 15 residues. V was cut by 3 bases and J by 0 bases, with 9 bases left in between. The DNA of the CDR3 is TGTGCCAGCAGTTTTGGGGGGGGCTCTGGAAACACCATATATCTT. This encodes CASSFGGGSGNTIYL.

The count of this clonotype is one. The chain employs TRBV11-2 and TRBJ2-1; tentative D call: TRBD2 (5 bases). This CDR3 is built from 12 residues. Germline-derived CDR1 and CDR2 are SGHAT and FQNNGV. V lost 6 bases, J lost 15 bases, and 18 bases lay in between. CDR3 protein: CASSSPLEVRFF. CDR3 nucleotide sequence: TGTGCCAGCAGTTCCCCTTTGGAGGTTCGGTTCTTC.

Notes on this clonotype: At one of its ends the junction is not consistent with the germline gene, which may arise from a read error. The V and J genes are TRBV28 and TRBJ2-3, with D possibly TRBD1 on 6 matching bases. The CDR3 length is 18 residues. Germline V gene data show CDR1 as MDHEN and CDR2 as SYDVKM. CDR3: CASSLTPQGRGFTDMQYF. CDR3 sequence (DNA): TGTGCCAGCAGTTTAACGCCCCAGGGTAGGGGGTTCACAGATATGCAGTATTTT.

To note about this clonotype: A much larger clone differs from this one at a single base, so this may be a read error. V is TRBV5-5 and J is TRBJ2-3, with D perhaps being TRBD1 or TRBD2 (5 bases each). The germline CDR1 and CDR2 sequences are SGHKS and YYEKEE (reference sequence). This CDR3 has 14 residues. The DNA of the CDR3 is TGTGCCTGCAGCCTCAGGGACGGCACAGATACGCAGTATTTT. It translates to CACSLRDGTDTQYF.

The rearrangement uses TRBV5-1 and TRBJ1-1; D might be TRBD1 (5 bases). V lost 4 bases, J lost 2 bases, and 15 bases lay in between. The germline V gene encodes CDR1 SGHRS and CDR2 YFSETQ. This CDR3 contains 15 residues. The CDR3 nucleotides read TGCGCCAGCAGCCCGGTGAGGGGTCGTAACACTGAAGCTTTCTTT. Protein sequence: CASSPVRGRNTEAFF. Combining the CDR3 with reference TRBV5-1 and TRBJ1-1 gives the whole variable domain KAGVTQTPRYLIKTRGQQVTLSCSPISGHRSVSWYQQTPGQGLQFLFEYFSETQRNKGNFPGRFSGRQFSNSRSEMNVSTLELGDSALYLCASSPVRGRNTEAFFGQGTRLTVV.

This clonotype was detected a few times. CDR3 bases: TGCGCCAGCAGCCCCGGGACACGACAAGAGACCCAGTACTTC. Its translation: CASSPGTRQETQYF. This chain uses TRBV5-1 with TRBJ2-5; D is perhaps TRBD1 (6 bases). The V end lost 4 bases, the J end lost 2 bases, and 12 bases lay between the germline ends. The CDR3 has 14 residues. Germline CDR1 reads SGHRS; CDR2 reads YFSETQ.

Comment on this clonotype: This may be a read error: a much more frequent sequence differs by one nucleotide. The rearrangement joins TRBV5-4 to TRBJ2-7; the D call may be TRBD1 or TRBD2 (5 bases each). Germline V CDR1 and CDR2: SGHNT, YYREEE (reference sequence). With 4 bases removed from V and 2 bases from J, the gap between germline ends came to 19 bases. CDR3 length: 16 amino acids. The DNA of the CDR3 is TGTGCCAGCAGCCCCCGCGGAGGTGACAGAGCCTACGAGCAGTACTTC. Protein sequence: CASSPRGGDRAYEQYF.

On this clonotype: This could be a read error, since a much larger clone is one nucleotide away. The J gene is TRBJ2-1, the V gene TRBV4-1; maybe TRBD1 (6 bases). Germline CDR1 and CDR2: MGHRA and YSYEKL. CDR3 size: 16 residues. Between the trimmed V and J ends, which lost 0 bases and 5 bases, there was a span of 14 bases. The CDR3 DNA reads as TGCGCCAGCAGCCAAGAGTGGGGGCCCTGGGACAATGAGCAGTTCTTC. This sequence encodes CASSQEWGPWDNEQFF.

Concerning this clonotype: A read error may explain this, as a much larger clone is one base away. This chain uses TRBV6-6 with TRBJ1-1; D gene uncertain. CDR1 and CDR2 from the germline V gene are MNHNY and SVGAGI (reference sequence). The CDR3 runs to 17 residues. V lost 0 bases, J lost 4 bases, and 18 bases lay in between. CDR3 in DNA: TGTGCCAGCAGTTACTCGAGGGTAGGGAGAAGGGCCACTGAAGCTTTCTTT. The encoded protein is CASSYSRVGRRATEAFF.

The genes are TRBV7-8 and TRBJ1-2; D remains unclear. Germline V gene lookup returns CDR1 SGHVS and CDR2 FQNEAQ. V gave up 0 bases and J gave up 6 bases, with 14 bases separating them. This CDR3 region has 15 residues. CDR3 DNA sequence: TGTGCCAGCAGCTTAGCAGGAATCCACTACAATGGCTACACCTTC. Translating gives CASSLAGIHYNGYTF. The variable domain in full, completed from reference TRBV7-8 and TRBJ1-2, reads GAGVSQSPRYKVAKRGQDVALRCDPISGHVSLFWYQQALGQGPEFLTYFQNEAQLDKSGLPSDRFFAERPEGSVSTLKIQRTQQEDSAVYLCASSLAGIHYNGYTFGSGTRLTVV.

With regard to this clonotype: This likely comes from a read error, as the CDR3 has no conserved phenylalanine or tryptophan at its end. V gene TRBV11-2 combines with J gene TRBJ2-4; weak D call: TRBD2 (6 bases). Germline CDR1 and CDR2: SGHAT and FQNNGV. The CDR3 runs to 15 residues. The CDR3 spells CAGSLEGGGTSIQYI. For the CDR3, the DNA is TGTGCCGGCAGCTTAGAAGGAGGCGGGACTTCGATTCAGTACATC.

About this clonotype itself: The junction does not match germline at one end; this may be a read error. This sequence joins TRBV12-3 or TRBV12-4 and TRBJ1-5; D not certain. CDR3 size: 14 residues. For the CDR3, the DNA is TGTGTCAGCAGTAAACTACATGTTAATCAGCCCCAGCATTTT. Translating it yields CVSSKLHVNQPQHF.

J is TRBJ2-1 and V is TRBV6-4; D gene unclear. With 5 bases removed from V and 10 bases from J, the gap between germline ends came to 15 bases. This CDR3 spans 13 amino acids. Germline V gene sequence: CDR1 MRHNA, CDR2 SNTAGT. In DNA, the CDR3 is TGTGCCAGCAGTTCCCACACAAGGACGGAGCAGTTCTTC. Its translation is CASSSHTRTEQFF.

Of note for this clonotype: Since a much larger clone is just one base distant, this may be a read error. The rearrangement uses TRBV28 and TRBJ2-3, with D perhaps matching TRBD2 (5 bases). The CDR3 has 14 amino acids. The V gene's germline CDR1 is MDHEN and CDR2 SYDVKM. The V gene lost 8 bases and the J gene lost 4 bases, with 16 bases spanning the gap. The CDR3 is CASGRWTGADTQYF. CDR3 bases: TGTGCCAGCGGAAGGTGGACTGGCGCAGATACGCAGTATTTT.

In its sample, this clonotype was seen many times. The rearrangement uses TRBV5-1 and TRBJ2-5, with TRBD1 identical over 7 bases. Trimming at V came to 1 base and at J to 3 bases, leaving 0 bases not matched to a gene. This CDR3 has 13 residues. CDR1 and CDR2 (germline): SGHRS, YFSETQ. The CDR3 is CASSLQGEETQYF. CDR3 in DNA: TGCGCCAGCAGCTTGCAGGGGGAAGAGACCCAGTACTTC.